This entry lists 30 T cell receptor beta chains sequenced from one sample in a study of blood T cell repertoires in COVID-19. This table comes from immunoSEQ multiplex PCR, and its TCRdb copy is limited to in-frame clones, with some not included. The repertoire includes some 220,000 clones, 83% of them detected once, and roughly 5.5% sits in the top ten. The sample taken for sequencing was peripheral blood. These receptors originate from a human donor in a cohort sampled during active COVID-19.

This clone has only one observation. The CDR3 bases are TGTGCCAGTAGTATAGTAGTTGGGGGGGGCATAGCGACCCAGCATTTT. The encoded protein is CASSIVVGGGIATQHF. The chain couples TRBV19 to TRBJ1-5, with D possibly matching TRBD1 (6 bases). The CDR3 spans 16 residues. Trimming removed 1 base at V and 11 bases at J, with 21 bases between. In germline, CDR1 is LNHDA, CDR2 SQIVND (reference sequence).

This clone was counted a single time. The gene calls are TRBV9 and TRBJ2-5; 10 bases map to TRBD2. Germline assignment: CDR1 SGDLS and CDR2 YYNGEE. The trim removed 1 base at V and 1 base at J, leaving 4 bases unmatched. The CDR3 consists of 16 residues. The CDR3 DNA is TGTGCCAGCAGCGTACTAGCGGGAGTCGGCCAAGAGACCCAGTACTTC. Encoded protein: CASSVLAGVGQETQYF.

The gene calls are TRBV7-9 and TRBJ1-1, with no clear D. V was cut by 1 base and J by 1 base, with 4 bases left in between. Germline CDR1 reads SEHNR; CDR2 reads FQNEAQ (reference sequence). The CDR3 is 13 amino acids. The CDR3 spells CASSLEANTEAFF. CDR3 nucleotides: TGTGCCAGCAGCTTAGAAGCGAACACTGAAGCTTTCTTT.

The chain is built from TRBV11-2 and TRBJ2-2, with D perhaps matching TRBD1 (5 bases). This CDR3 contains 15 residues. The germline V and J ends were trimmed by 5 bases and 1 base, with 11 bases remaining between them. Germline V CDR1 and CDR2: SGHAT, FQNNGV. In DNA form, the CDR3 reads TGTGCCAGCAGCCTCAGGGAAGGGAACACCGGGGAGCTGTTTTTT. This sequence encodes CASSLREGNTGELFF.

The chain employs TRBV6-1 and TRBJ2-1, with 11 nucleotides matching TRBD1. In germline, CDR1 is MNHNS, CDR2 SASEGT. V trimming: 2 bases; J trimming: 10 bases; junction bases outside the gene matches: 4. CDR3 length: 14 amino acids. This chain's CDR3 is CASSETGQGGEQFF. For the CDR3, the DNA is TGTGCCAGCAGTGAAACGGGACAGGGGGGGGAGCAGTTCTTC.

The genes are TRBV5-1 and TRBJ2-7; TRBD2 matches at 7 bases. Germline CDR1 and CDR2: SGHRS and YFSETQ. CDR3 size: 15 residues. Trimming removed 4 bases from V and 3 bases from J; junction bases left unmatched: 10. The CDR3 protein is CASSHSREGLYEQYF. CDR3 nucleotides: TGCGCCAGCAGCCACAGCAGGGAGGGCCTCTACGAGCAGTACTTC.

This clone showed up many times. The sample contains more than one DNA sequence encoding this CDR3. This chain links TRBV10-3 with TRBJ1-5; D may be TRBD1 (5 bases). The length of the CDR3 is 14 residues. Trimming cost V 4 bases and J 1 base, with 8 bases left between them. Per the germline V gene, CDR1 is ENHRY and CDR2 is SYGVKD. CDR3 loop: CAISGGQSNQPQHF. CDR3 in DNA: TGTGCCATCAGTGGGGGCCAGAGCAATCAGCCCCAGCATTTT.

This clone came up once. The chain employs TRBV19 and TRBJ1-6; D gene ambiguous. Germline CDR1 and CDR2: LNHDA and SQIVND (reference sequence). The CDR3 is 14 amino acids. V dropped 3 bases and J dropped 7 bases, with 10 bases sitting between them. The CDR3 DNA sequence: TGTGCCAGTAGTATGTCGCAGGTAAATTCACCCCTCCACTTT. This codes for CASSMSQVNSPLHF.

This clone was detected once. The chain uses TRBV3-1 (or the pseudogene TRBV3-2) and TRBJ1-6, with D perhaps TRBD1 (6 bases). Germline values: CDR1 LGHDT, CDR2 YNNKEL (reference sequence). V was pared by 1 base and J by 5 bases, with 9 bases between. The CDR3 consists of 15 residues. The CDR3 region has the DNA TGTGCCAGCAGCCAAGGCGCAGGGGATAATTCACCCCTCCACTTT. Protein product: CASSQGAGDNSPLHF.

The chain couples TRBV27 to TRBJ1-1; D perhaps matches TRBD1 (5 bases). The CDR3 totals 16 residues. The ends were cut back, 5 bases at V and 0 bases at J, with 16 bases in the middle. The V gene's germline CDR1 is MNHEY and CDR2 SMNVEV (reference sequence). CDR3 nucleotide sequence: TGTGCCAGCAGTAGACAGTCTGGCCCAATGAACACTGAAGCTTTCTTT. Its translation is CASSRQSGPMNTEAFF.

This chain's CDR3 is CATSTSDRVNEQYF. For the CDR3, the DNA is TGTGCCACCAGCACCTCAGACAGGGTTAACGAGCAGTACTTC. This chain uses TRBV15 with TRBJ2-7, with TRBD1 identical over 7 bases. The CDR3 is made up of 14 amino acids. J lost 5 bases, V lost 4 bases, and 8 bases had no gene match. Germline assignment: CDR1 LNHNV and CDR2 YYDKDF (reference sequence).

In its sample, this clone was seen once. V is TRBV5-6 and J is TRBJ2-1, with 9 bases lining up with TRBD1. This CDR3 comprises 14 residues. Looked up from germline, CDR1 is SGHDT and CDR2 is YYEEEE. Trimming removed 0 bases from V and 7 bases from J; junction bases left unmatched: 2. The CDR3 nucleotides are TGTGCCAGCAGCTTGGACAGGGGGCGGAATGAGCAGTTCTTC. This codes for CASSLDRGRNEQFF.

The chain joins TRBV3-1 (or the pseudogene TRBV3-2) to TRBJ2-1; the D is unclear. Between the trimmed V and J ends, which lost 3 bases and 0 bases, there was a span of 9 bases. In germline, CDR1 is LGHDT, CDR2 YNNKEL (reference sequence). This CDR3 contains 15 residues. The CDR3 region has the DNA TGTGCCAGCAGCCAGCGAGTTTCCTCCTACAATGAGCAGTTCTTC. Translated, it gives CASSQRVSSYNEQFF.

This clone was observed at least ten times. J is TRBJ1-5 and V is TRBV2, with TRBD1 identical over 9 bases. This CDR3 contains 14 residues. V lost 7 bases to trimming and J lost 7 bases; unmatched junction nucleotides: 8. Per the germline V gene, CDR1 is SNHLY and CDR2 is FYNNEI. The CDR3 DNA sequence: TGTGCCAGCAACCTACAGGGGGCAGGACAGCCCCAGCATTTT. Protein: CASNLQGAGQPQHF.

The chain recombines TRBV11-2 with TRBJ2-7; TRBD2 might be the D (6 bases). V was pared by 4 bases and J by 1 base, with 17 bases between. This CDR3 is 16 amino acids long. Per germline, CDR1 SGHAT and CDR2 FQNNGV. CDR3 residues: CASSSMGGVGSYEQYF. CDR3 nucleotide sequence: TGTGCCAGCAGCTCGATGGGGGGTGTTGGGTCCTACGAGCAGTACTTC.

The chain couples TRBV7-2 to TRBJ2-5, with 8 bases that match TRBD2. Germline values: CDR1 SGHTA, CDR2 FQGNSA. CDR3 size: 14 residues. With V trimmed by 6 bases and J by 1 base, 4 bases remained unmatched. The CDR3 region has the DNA TGTGCCAGCAGGTACGGGGGGGCCCAAGAGACCCAGTACTTC. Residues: CASRYGGAQETQYF. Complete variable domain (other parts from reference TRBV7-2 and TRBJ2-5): GAGVSQSPSNKVTEKGKDVELRCDPISGHTALYWYRQSLGQGLEFLIYFQGNSAPDKSGLPSDRFSAERTGGSVSTLTIQRTQQEDSAVYLCASRYGGAQETQYFGPGTRLLVL.

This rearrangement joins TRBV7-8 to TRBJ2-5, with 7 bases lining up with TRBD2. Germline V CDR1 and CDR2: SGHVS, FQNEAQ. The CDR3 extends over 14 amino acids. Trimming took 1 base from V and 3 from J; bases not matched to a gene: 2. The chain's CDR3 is CASSLVGGEETQYF. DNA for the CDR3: TGTGCCAGCAGCTTAGTTGGGGGGGAAGAGACCCAGTACTTC.

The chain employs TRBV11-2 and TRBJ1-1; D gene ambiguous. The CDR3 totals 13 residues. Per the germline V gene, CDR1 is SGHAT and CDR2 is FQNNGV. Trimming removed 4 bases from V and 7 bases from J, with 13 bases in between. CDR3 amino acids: CASSSSPGNEAFF. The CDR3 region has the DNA TGTGCCAGCAGCTCGTCCCCAGGTAATGAAGCTTTCTTT.

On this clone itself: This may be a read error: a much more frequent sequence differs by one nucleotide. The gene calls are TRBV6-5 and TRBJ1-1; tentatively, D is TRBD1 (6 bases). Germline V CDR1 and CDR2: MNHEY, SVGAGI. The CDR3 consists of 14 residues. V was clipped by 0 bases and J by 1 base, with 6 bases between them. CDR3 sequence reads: CASSYSTGNTEAFF. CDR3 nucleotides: TGTGCCAGCAGTTACTCGACAGGGAACACTGAAGCTTTCTTT.

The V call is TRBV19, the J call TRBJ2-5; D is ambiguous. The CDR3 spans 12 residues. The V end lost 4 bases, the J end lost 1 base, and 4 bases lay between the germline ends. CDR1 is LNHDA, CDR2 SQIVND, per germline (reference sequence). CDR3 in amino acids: CASSNIQETQYF. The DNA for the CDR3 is TGTGCCAGTAGTAACATCCAAGAGACCCAGTACTTC.

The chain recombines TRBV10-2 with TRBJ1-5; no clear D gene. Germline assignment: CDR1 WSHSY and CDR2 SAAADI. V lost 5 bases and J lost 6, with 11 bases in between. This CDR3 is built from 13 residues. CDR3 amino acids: CASSSETGQPQHF. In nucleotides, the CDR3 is TGCGCCAGCAGTTCAGAAACGGGTCAGCCCCAGCATTTT.

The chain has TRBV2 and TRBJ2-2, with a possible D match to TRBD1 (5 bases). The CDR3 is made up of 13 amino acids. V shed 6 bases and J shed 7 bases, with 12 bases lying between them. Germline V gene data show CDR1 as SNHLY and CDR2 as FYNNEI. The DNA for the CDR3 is TGTGCCAGCAGCGGCAACAGGTTCGGGGAGCTGTTTTTT. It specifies CASSGNRFGELFF.

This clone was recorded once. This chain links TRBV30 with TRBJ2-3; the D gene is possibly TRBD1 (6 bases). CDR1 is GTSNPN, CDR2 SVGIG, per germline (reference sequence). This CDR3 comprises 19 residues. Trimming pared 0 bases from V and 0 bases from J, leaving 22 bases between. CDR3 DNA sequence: TGTGCCTGGAGTGTACGGGGCCGTGGGGGCCTCACTAGCACAGATACGCAGTATTTT. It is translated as CAWSVRGRGGLTSTDTQYF.

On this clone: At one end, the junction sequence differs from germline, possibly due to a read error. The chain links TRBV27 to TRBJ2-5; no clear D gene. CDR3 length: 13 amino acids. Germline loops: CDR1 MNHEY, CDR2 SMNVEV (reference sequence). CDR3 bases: TGTGCCAGCAGTTCCAACCGACATCGCCCCCAACACTTC. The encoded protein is CASSSNRHRPQHF.

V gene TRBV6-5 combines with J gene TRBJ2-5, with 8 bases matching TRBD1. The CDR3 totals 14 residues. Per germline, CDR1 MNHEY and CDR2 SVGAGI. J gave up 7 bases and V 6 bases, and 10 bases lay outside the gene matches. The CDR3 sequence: CASSSGTGGGTQYF. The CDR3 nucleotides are TGTGCCAGCAGCTCCGGGACAGGAGGAGGGACCCAGTACTTC.

This CDR3 is CAGGGRQDNQPQHF. For the CDR3, the DNA is TGTGCCGGGGGGGGAAGGCAGGACAATCAGCCCCAGCATTTT. The rearrangement joins TRBV28 to TRBJ1-5, with a tentative D call TRBD1 (5 bases). Trimming pared 11 bases from V and 3 bases from J, leaving 17 bases between. There are 14 residues in the CDR3. CDR1 MDHEN and CDR2 SYDVKM come from the germline V gene.

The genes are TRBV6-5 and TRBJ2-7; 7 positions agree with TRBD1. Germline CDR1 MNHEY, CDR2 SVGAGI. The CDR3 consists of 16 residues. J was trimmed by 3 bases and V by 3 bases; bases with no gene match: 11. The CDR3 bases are TGTGCCAGCAGTTATTCTACCGGGACAGTTCTCTACGAGCAGTACTTC. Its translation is CASSYSTGTVLYEQYF.

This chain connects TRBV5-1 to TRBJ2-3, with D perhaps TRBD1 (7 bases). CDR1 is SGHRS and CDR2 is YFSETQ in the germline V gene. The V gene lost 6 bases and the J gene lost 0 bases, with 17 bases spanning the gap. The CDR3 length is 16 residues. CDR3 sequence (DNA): TGCGCCAGCACCCGCCAGGGGGGCAGGAGCACAGATACGCAGTATTTT. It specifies CASTRQGGRSTDTQYF.

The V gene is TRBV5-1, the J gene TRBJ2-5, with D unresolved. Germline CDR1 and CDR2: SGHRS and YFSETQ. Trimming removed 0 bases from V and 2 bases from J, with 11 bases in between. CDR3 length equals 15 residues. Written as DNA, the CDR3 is TGCGCCAGCAGCTTGGCTGGCTTATCTCAAGAGACCCAGTACTTC. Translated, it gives CASSLAGLSQETQYF.

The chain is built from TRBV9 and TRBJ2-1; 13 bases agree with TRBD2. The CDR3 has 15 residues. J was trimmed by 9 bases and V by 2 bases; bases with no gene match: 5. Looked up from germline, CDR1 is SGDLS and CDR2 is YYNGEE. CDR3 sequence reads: CASSVGTSGIFEQFF. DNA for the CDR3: TGTGCCAGCAGCGTGGGGACTAGCGGGATCTTTGAGCAGTTCTTC.